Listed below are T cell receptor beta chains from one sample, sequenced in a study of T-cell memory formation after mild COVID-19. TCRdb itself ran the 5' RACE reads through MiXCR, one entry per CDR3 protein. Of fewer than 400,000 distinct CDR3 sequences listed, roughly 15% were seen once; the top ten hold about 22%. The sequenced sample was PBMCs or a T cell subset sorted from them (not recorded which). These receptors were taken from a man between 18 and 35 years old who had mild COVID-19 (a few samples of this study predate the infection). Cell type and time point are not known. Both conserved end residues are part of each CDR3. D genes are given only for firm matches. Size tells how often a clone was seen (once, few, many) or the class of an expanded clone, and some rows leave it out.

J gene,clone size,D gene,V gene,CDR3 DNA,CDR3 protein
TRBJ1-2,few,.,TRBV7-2,TGTGCCAGCAGCTTCGCCACCCATTATGGCTACACCTTC,CASSFATHYGYTF
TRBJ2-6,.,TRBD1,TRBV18,TGTGCCAGCTCACAGGGGACAGGTGGCTCTGGGGCCAACGTCCTGACTTTC,CASSQGTGGSGANVLTF
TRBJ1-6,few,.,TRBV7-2,TGTGCCAGCAGCCCCTGGGGGGGTCTTGGGTCACCCCTCCACTTT,CASSPWGGLGSPLHF
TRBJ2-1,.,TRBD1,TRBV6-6,TGTGCCAGCAGCTCCCTGGACAGGGGGGCGGGTGAGCAGTTCTTC,CASSSLDRGAGEQFF
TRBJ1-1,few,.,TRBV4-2,TGTGCCAGCAGCCGATTCGAGGGACACTTGAACACTGAAGCTTTCTTT,CASSRFEGHLNTEAFF
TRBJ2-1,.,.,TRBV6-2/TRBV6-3,TGTGCCAGCAGAGTCGCCGATTACAATGAGCAGTTCTTC,CASRVADYNEQFF
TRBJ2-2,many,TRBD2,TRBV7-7,TGTGCCAGCAGCTCTCGACTAGCGACGAACACCGGGGAGCTGTTTTTT,CASSSRLATNTGELFF
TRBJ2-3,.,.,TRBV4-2,TGTGCCAGCAGCCAAGGTCAGGGCTCACAATATACGCAGTATTTT,CASSQGQGSQYTQYF
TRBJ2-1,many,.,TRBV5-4,TGTGCCAGCAGCTCCCCCAGGGATGAGCAGTTCTTC,CASSSPRDEQFF
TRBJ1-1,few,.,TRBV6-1,TGTGCCAGCAGTGAACTTGGGACGAACACTGAAGCTTTCTTT,CASSELGTNTEAFF
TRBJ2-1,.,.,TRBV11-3,TGTGCCAGCAGCTTAGCGGGCAGGGGGGACAATGAGCAGTTCTTC,CASSLAGRGDNEQFF
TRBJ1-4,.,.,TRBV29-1,TGCAGCGCCCTCGCAGGGGATGAAAAACTGTTTTTT,CSALAGDEKLFF
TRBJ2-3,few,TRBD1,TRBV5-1,TGCGCCAGCAGCTTGGGGGACAGGGGGCCCGATACGCAGTATTTT,CASSLGDRGPDTQYF
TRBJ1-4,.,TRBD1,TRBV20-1,TGCAGTGCACCCCGACCGGGACAGGGGGGGAAACTGTTTTTT,CSAPRPGQGGKLFF
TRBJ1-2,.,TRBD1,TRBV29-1,TGCAGCGTTGGGACAGGGAACGGCTACACCTTC,CSVGTGNGYTF
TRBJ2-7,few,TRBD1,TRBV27,TGTGCCAGCAGTTTAGGACAGGGGGGCTGGGACGAGCAGTACTTC,CASSLGQGGWDEQYF
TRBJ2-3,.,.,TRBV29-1,TGCAGCGTTGAAGAACGTCCGAACCCCACAGATACGCAGTATTTT,CSVEERPNPTDTQYF
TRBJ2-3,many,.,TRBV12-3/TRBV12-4,TGTGCCAGCAGTTTGCTCGCAGATACGCAGTATTTT,CASSLLADTQYF
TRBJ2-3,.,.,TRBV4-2,TGTGCCAGCAGCCAAGGAGGGCTGGATACGCAGTATTTT,CASSQGGLDTQYF
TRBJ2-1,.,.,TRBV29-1,TGCAGCGACAGGGTTTACAATGAGCAGTTCTTC,CSDRVYNEQFF
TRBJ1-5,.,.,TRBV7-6,TGTGCCAGCAGCTACATGGGGAGCAATCAGCCCCAGCATTTT,CASSYMGSNQPQHF
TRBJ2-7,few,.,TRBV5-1,TGCGCCAGCAGCTTGTCTCCGGGGAGCTCCTACGAGCAGTACTTC,CASSLSPGSSYEQYF
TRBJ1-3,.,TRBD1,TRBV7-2,TGTGCCAGCAGCTTCCGCAGGGGGGGAAACACCATATATTTT,CASSFRRGGNTIYF
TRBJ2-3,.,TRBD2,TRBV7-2,TGTGCCAGCAGCCTAGGACTAGCTGGGTTGCGGGATACGCAGTATTTT,CASSLGLAGLRDTQYF
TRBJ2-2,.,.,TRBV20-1,TGCAGTGCTAGAGTCCTCCTGAACACCGGGGAGCTGTTTTTT,CSARVLLNTGELFF
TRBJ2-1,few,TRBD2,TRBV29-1,TGCAGCGTTGAAGGGACTAGCGGGGGGGCGAATGAGCAGTTCTTC,CSVEGTSGGANEQFF
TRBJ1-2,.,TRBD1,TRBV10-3,TGTGCCATCAGCGATTCAGGACAGGACCTCTATGGCTACACCTTC,CAISDSGQDLYGYTF
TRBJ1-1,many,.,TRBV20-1,TGCAGTGCCAGAACAACAACCAGGGGTCTCACTGAAGCTTTCTTT,CSARTTTRGLTEAFF
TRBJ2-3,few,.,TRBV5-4,TGTGCCAGCAGCTTGCCCTGGGCGACAGATACGCAGTATTTT,CASSLPWATDTQYF
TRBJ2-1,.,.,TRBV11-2,TGTGCCAGCAGCTTAGATCGCGGGGAGCAGTTCTTC,CASSLDRGEQFF
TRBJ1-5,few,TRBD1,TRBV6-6,TGTGCCAGCAGGATCAGGGGGGCGTATCAGCCCCAGCATTTT,CASRIRGAYQPQHF
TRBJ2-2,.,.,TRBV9,TGTGCCAGCAGCGGGGGCGAGGTATCTTACACCGGGGAGCTGTTTTTT,CASSGGEVSYTGELFF
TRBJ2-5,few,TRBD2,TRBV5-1,TGCGCCAGCAGCTTGGAACCAGCGGGGGGACAAGAGACCCAGTACTTC,CASSLEPAGGQETQYF
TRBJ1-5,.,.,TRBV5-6,TGTGCCAGCAGCTTGGGCCGGGGATCTGTGCAGCCCCAGCATTTT,CASSLGRGSVQPQHF
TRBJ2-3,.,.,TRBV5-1,TGCGCCAGCAGCCCTACTCAGGGAGGTTATACGCAGTATTTT,CASSPTQGGYTQYF
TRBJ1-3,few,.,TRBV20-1,TGCAGTGCTAGCCCAGGAAACACCATATATTTT,CSASPGNTIYF
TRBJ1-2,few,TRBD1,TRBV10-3,TGTGCCATCAGTACGGACAGGGGTGGAGGTGGCTACACCTTC,CAISTDRGGGGYTF
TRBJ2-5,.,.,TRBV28,TGTGCCAGCAGTTTTAGGTCTGCAAAAGAGACCCAGTACTTC,CASSFRSAKETQYF
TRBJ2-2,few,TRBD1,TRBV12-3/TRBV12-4,TGTGCCAGCAGGTTCCGGGACAGGGGGCTCCGTCGAAGACCCGGGGAGCTGTTTTTT,CASRFRDRGLRRRPGELFF
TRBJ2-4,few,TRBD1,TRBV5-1,TGCGCCAGCAGCTTGGAGGCAGGGGGAGTATCCAAAAACATTCAGTACTTC,CASSLEAGGVSKNIQYF
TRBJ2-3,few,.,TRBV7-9,TGTGCCAGCAGACCTACGGGTGCAGATACGCAGTATTTT,CASRPTGADTQYF
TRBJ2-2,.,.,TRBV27,TGTGCCAGCAGCGGCGTGAACACCGGGGAGCTGTTTTTT,CASSGVNTGELFF
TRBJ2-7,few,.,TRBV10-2,TGCGCCAGCAGTGAGTCGTTCACCGAGCAGTACTTC,CASSESFTEQYF
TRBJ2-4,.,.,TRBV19,TGTGCCAGTAGTAGCGCCGGGACGGATTTAAACATTCAGTACTTC,CASSSAGTDLNIQYF
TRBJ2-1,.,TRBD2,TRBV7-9,TGTGCCAGCAGCTCCGGACTAGGGAGGGATGAGCAGTTCTTC,CASSSGLGRDEQFF
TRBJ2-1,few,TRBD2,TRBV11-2,TGTGCCAGCGGCGGACTAGCGGGCCACCCTGACAATGAGCAGTTCTTC,CASGGLAGHPDNEQFF
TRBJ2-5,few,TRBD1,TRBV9,TGTGCCAGCAGCCAGGGGGACCAAGAGACCCAGTACTTC,CASSQGDQETQYF
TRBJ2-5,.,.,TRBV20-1,TGCAGTGCTACCGGGCAGGGGCAAGAGACCCAGTACTTC,CSATGQGQETQYF
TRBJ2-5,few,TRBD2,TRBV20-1,TGCAGTGCTCATGGACTAGCCGGGACTCAAGAGACCCAGTACTTC,CSAHGLAGTQETQYF
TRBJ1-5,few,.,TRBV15,TGTGCCACCAGCAGCAACAGTAATCAGCCCCAGCATTTT,CATSSNSNQPQHF
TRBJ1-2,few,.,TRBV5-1,TGCGCCAGCAGCTTGGGGTCAGCTGGCTATGGCTACACCTTC,CASSLGSAGYGYTF
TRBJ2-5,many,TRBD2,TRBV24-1,TGTGCCACCAGTGCTGCTAGCGGATCCACGGAGACCCAGTACTTC,CATSAASGSTETQYF
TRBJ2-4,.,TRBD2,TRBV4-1,TGCGCCAGCACCGAAGGGCCCAGCGGGGGGTGGACCAAAAACATTCAGTACTTC,CASTEGPSGGWTKNIQYF
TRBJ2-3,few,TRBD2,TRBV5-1,TGCGCCAGCAAGCCCCTACCGACTAGCTATACGCAGTATTTT,CASKPLPTSYTQYF
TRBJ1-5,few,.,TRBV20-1,TGCAGTGCCGACCCGAGGGGGGTTACCAATCAGCCCCAGCATTTT,CSADPRGVTNQPQHF
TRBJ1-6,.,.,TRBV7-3,TGTGCCAGCAGCCCCGGCAGGGCAGGGGCTAATTCACCCCTCCACTTT,CASSPGRAGANSPLHF
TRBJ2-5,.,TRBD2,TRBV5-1,TGCGCCAGCAGCTTAGCTGGGACTAGCGGGGGTAGAGAGACCCAGTACTTC,CASSLAGTSGGRETQYF